Listed below are T cell receptor beta chains from one sample, sequenced in a study of T cells in localized non-small cell lung cancer. Profiling relied on immunoSEQ multiplex PCR, and the TCRdb table lists in-frame clones only, not all of them. The sample records about a thousand clones, around a third being singletons. Sequenced here: normal lung tissue next to the tumor, sampled before any cancer treatment. These receptors all stem from a female donor at least 60 years old with stage I lung adenocarcinoma. The CDR3 runs from the conserved cysteine through the conserved F or W. A D gene is named only where the DNA matches it firmly. Some rows mark clone size as missing; the rest say once, few, many or name a class of expanded clone.

TRBJ1-1 | TRBV23-1 | - | once | CASPGRWTNTEAFF | TGCGCCAGCCCCGGTAGGTGGACGAACACTGAAGCTTTCTTT
TRBJ2-5 | TRBV11-3 | - | - | CASSLLRYQETQYF | TGTGCCAGCAGCTTGCTGCGGTACCAAGAGACCCAGTACTTC
TRBJ1-1 | TRBV30 | - | - | CAWNDRRGARVTEAFF | TGTGCCTGGAACGACAGGCGAGGGGCGCGAGTCACTGAAGCTTTCTTT
TRBJ1-4 | TRBV6-8 | TRBD1 | - | CASRDSATNEKLFF | TGTGCCAGCCGGGACAGTGCAACTAATGAAAAACTGTTTTTT
TRBJ2-3 | TRBV9 | - | few | CASSVGGTDTQYF | TGTGCCAGCAGCGTCGGAGGCACAGATACGCAGTATTTT
TRBJ2-1 | TRBV15 | - | once | CATSRRGVGHEQFF | TGTGCCACCAGCAGACGAGGGGTAGGTCACGAGCAGTTCTTC
TRBJ2-1 | TRBV28 | - | - | CASSESGGAYNEQFF | TGTGCCAGCAGTGAAAGTGGCGGGGCTTACAATGAGCAGTTCTTC
TRBJ2-5 | TRBV5-1 | - | few | CASSFGTISQETQYF | TGCGCCAGCAGCTTCGGGACGATCTCCCAAGAGACCCAGTACTTC
TRBJ2-5 | TRBV10-3 | - | - | CAISESGETQYF | TGTGCCATCAGTGAGTCCGGGGAGACCCAGTACTTC
TRBJ2-1 | TRBV23-1 | - | - | CARFRGAGYNEQFF | TGCGCCCGCTTCCGAGGAGCAGGCTACAATGAGCAGTTCTTC
TRBJ2-7 | TRBV10-3 | TRBD2 | - | CASGRGTSYEQYF | TGTGCCAGCGGGAGGGGGACCTCCTACGAGCAGTACTTC
TRBJ2-7 | TRBV28 | - | - | CASLSIGAAGEQYF | TGTGCCAGCCTCTCAATAGGGGCGGCGGGGGAGCAGTACTTC
TRBJ2-7 | TRBV10-2 | TRBD2 | - | CASRKDGLAGDEQYF | TGCGCCAGCAGAAAAGATGGACTAGCGGGAGACGAGCAGTACTTC
TRBJ2-7 | TRBV28 | TRBD2 | hyperexpanded | CASSGRAKDEQYF | TGTGCCAGCAGTGGGAGGGCCAAGGATGAGCAGTACTTC
TRBJ2-7 | TRBV15 | TRBD1 | - | CATSSGQGVDEQYF | TGTGCCACCAGCTCAGGACAGGGGGTTGACGAGCAGTACTTC
TRBJ2-3 | TRBV7-6 | - | few | CASLFSTFTDTQYF | TGTGCCAGCCTCTTTTCGACTTTCACAGATACGCAGTATTTT